This T cell receptor beta chain originates from a study of identical twins. General observations from the study: Findings depended on cross-sectional statistics rather than tracking the same donors. Reduced insertions were recorded for abundant cord blood beta clonotypes, with no such pattern in memory repertoires. Where beta out-of-frame sequences were concerned, excess twin sharing was weaker.

As concerns this clonotype: Its matching antigen is unknown.

TCRdb redid the calling of the 5' RACE reads with MiXCR, one entry per CDR3 protein. The sample holds some 900,000 distinct CDR3 sequences, 9% to 15% seen once. The CDR3 has 16 residues. Germline values: CDR1 SGHKS, CDR2 YYEKEE (reference sequence). V lost 0 bases and J lost 0, with 10 bases in between. These data were also reused for a study on yellow fever vaccine responses in identical twins.

This chain joins TRBV5-5 and TRBJ2-1; D perhaps matches TRBD2 (6 bases). Sample: PBMCs. The TCR was taken from a woman younger than 35 in good health. CDR3 DNA sequence: TGTGCCAGCAGCTTGGAGGCGGGGAACTCCTACAATGAGCAGTTCTTC. Its translation: CASSLEAGNSYNEQFF. The variable domain in full, completed from reference TRBV5-5 and TRBJ2-1, reads DAGVTQSPTHLIKTRGQQVTLRCSPISGHKSVSWYQQVLGQGPQFIFQYYEKEERGRGNFPDRFSARQFPNYSSELNVNALLLGDSALYLCASSLEAGNSYNEQFFGPGTRLTVL.